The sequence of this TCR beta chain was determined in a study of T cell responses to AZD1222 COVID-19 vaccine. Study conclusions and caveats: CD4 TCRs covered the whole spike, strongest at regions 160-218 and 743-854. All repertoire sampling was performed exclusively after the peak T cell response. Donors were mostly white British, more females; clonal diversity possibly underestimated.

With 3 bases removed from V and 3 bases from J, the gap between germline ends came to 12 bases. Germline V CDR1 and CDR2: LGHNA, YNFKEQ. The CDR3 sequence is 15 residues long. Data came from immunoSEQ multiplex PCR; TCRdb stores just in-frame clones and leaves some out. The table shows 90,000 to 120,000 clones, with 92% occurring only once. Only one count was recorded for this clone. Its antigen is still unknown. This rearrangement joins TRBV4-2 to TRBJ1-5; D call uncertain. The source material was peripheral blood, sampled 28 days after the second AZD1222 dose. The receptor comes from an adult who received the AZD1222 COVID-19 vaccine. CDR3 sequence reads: CASSQAHGYNQPQHF. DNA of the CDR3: TGTGCCAGCAGCCAGGCGCACGGATACAATCAGCCCCAGCATTTT.